This TCR beta chain is drawn from a study of T cell repertoires in cytomegalovirus infection. Germline CDR1 reads SGHTA; CDR2 reads FQGNSA. V was trimmed by 5 bases and J by 7 bases, leaving 12 bases between them. The CDR3 is made up of 13 amino acids. About this clonotype itself: Its antigen is not known.

In TCRdb, the reads were re-called with MiXCR into one record per CDR3 protein. The sample holds 300,000 or so distinct CDR3 sequences, around 25% seen once. The sequences come from cultured PBMCs, collected from culture after CMV antigen stimulation. The chain employs TRBV7-2 and TRBJ2-1; D gene unclear. The TCR sequence derives from a human donor in good health (CMV status not recorded). Some clones in this sample may be carry-over from other donors' samples. CDR3 DNA sequence: TGTGCCAGCAGCGCCAAACGTGGGAATGAGCAGTTCTTC. It encodes CASSAKRGNEQFF.